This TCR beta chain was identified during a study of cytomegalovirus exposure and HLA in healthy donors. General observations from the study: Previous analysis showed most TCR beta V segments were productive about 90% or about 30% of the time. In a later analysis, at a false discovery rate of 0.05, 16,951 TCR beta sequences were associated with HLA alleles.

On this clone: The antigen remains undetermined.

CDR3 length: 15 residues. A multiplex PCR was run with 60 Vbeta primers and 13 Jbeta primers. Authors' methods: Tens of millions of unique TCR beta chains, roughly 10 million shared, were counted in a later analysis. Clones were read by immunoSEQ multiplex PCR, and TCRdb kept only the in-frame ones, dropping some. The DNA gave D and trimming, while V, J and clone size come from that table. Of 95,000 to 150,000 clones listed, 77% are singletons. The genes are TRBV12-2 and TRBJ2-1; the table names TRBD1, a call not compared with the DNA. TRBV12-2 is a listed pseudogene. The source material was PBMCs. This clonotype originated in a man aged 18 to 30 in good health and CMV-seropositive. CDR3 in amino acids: CASRLDSFFYNEQFF. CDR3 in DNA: TGTGCAAGTCGGTTGGACAGCTTCTTCTACAATGAGCAGTTCTTC.